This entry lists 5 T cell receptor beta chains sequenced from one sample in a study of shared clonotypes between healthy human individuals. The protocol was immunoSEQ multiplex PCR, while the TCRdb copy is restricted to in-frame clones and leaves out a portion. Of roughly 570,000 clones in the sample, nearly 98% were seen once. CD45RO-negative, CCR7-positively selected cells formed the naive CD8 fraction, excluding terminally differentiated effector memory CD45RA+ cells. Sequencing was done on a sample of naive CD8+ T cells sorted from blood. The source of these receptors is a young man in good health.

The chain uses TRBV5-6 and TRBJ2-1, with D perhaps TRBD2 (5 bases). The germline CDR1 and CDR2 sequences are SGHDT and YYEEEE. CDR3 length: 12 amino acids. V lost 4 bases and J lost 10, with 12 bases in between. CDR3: CASSIGRNEQFF. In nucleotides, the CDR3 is TGTGCCAGCAGCATAGGGAGAAACGAGCAGTTCTTC.

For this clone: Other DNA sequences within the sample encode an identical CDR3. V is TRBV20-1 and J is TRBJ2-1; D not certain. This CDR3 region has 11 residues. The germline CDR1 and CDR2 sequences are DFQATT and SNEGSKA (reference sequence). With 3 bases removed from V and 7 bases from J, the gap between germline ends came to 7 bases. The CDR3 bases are TGCAGTGCTAGGGGTGGTAATGAGCAGTTCTTC. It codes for CSARGGNEQFF.

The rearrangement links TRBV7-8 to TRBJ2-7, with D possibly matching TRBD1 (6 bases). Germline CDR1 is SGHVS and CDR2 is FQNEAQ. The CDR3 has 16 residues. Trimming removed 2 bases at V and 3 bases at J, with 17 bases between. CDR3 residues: CASSLLPRDKIYEQYF. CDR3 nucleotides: TGTGCCAGCAGCTTACTGCCTCGGGACAAGATCTACGAGCAGTACTTC.

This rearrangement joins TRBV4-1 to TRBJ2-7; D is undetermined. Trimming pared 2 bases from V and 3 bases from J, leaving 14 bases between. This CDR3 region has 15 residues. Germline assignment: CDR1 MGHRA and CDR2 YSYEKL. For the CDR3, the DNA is TGCGCCAGCAGCCAATACCATCTTGCCGACTACGAGCAGTACTTC. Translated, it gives CASSQYHLADYEQYF.

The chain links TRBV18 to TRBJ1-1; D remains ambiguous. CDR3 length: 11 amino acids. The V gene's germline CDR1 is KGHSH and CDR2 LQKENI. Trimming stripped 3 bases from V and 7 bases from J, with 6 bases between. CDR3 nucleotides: TGTGCCAGCTCACCCAGCCGTGAAGCTTTCTTT. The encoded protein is CASSPSREAFF.